This paragraph covers one TCR beta chain sequence. This entry belongs to a study of sequential checkpoint blockade in melanoma. Study information: Maintenance nivolumab came after either treatment sequence.

Sequencing used immunoSEQ multiplex PCR; TCRdb keeps in-frame clones, though not all of them. The sample has approximately 13,000 clones; roughly four fifths are singletons. CDR3 length: 16 amino acids. Germline values: CDR1 LGHNA, CDR2 YSLEER. V shed 0 bases and J shed 7 bases, with 16 bases lying between them. The treatment denotes: randomized to nivolumab then ipilimumab (arm A) or the reverse (arm B). PBMC sorting kept live CD3+CD8+ cells without CD19 or CD56. The TCR was taken from a human patient with melanoma. Some clones in this sample may be carry-over from other donors' samples. The sample in question was CD8+ T cells sorted from blood (inferred from file names), obtained from a patient given nivolumab and ipilimumab in sequence. The chain carries TRBV4-3 and TRBJ1-5, with D possibly TRBD1 on 6 matching bases. CDR3 DNA: TGCGCCAGCAGCCAAGATCCGCACAGGGCTGGGCAGCCCCAGCATTTT. Translation: CASSQDPHRAGQPQHF.